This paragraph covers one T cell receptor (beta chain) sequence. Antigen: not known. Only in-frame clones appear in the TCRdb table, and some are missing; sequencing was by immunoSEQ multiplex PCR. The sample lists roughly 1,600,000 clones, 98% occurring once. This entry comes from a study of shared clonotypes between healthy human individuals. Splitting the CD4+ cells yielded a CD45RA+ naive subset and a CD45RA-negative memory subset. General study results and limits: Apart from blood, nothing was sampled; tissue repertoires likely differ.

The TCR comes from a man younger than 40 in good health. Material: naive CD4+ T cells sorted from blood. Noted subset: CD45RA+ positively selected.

CDR3 sequence: CASSPRPLGLGQVGELFF. DNA for the CDR3: TGTGCCAGCTCACCTCGACCACTAGGTCTTGGCCAAGTCGGGGAGCTGTTTTTT. This chain uses TRBV18 with TRBJ2-2, with D tentatively TRBD2 (5 bases). This CDR3 contains 18 residues. The V end was cut by 3 bases, the J end by 7 bases, with 24 bases between. The V gene's germline CDR1 is KGHSH and CDR2 LQKENI. The full variable domain, completed using reference TRBV18 and TRBJ2-2, is NAGVMQNPRHLVRRRGQEARLRCSPMKGHSHVYWYRQLPEEGLKFMVYLQKENIIDESGMPKERFSAEFPKEGPSILRIQQVVRGDSAAYFCASSPRPLGLGQVGELFFGEGSRLTVL.